The rows below give T cell receptor beta chains drawn from one sample of a study of T cell changes during pregnancy in multiple sclerosis. Sequencing was performed with immunoSEQ multiplex PCR; in TCRdb, only in-frame clones are kept and a portion is missing. Here the sample spans around 16,000 clones, 83% being singletons. The sample consisted of CD8+ T cells from peripheral blood mononuclear cells, taken after pregnancy. These receptors were taken from a female donor in good health, enrolled as a control in a pregnancy study. Both conserved end residues are part of each CDR3. Each record gives: J gene, V gene, clone size, D gene, CDR3 DNA, CDR3 protein. D genes are given only for firm matches. A row's size may be missing; if present it is once, few, many or a size class.

J gene: TRBJ2-3; V gene: TRBV7-8; clone size: once; D gene: TRBD1; CDR3 DNA: TGTGCCAGCAGCGGCAGGGGGCGGACAGATACGCAGTATTTT; CDR3 protein: CASSGRGRTDTQYF
J gene: TRBJ2-7; V gene: TRBV4-3; clone size: large; D gene: TRBD2; CDR3 DNA: TGCGCCAGCAGCTCTCAAGCGGGGGAATACGAGCAGTACTTC; CDR3 protein: CASSSQAGEYEQYF
J gene: TRBJ1-1; V gene: TRBV27; clone size: -; D gene: -; CDR3 DNA: TGTGCCAGCTGGACGGGGGGCACTGAAGCTTTCTTT; CDR3 protein: CASWTGGTEAFF
J gene: TRBJ1-2; V gene: TRBV28; clone size: once; D gene: TRBD1; CDR3 DNA: TGTGCCAGCAGTCTACAGGGGCCCCTTAACTATGGCTACACCTTC; CDR3 protein: CASSLQGPLNYGYTF
J gene: TRBJ2-7; V gene: TRBV7-2; clone size: once; D gene: -; CDR3 DNA: TGTGCCAGCAGCCCTCTGACAGGAGGATCCTACGAGCAGTACTTC; CDR3 protein: CASSPLTGGSYEQYF
J gene: TRBJ1-5; V gene: TRBV6-1; clone size: once; D gene: TRBD1; CDR3 DNA: TGTGCCAGCAGTGAATGGGGACAGGGCCTCAATCAGCCCCAGCATTTT; CDR3 protein: CASSEWGQGLNQPQHF
J gene: TRBJ2-3; V gene: TRBV9; clone size: -; D gene: TRBD2; CDR3 DNA: TGTGCCAGCAGCGTACGCGGGGGACCGGCCACAGATACGCAGTATTTT; CDR3 protein: CASSVRGGPATDTQYF
J gene: TRBJ1-1; V gene: TRBV7-2; clone size: -; D gene: -; CDR3 DNA: TGTGCCAGCAGCTACCCCCCCTCGCGGAAGGGGGCTTTCTTT; CDR3 protein: CASSYPPSRKGAFF
J gene: TRBJ2-7; V gene: TRBV9; clone size: -; D gene: -; CDR3 DNA: TGTGCCAGCAGCCCAGGAAAAACGGGTGGGCGGGACGAGCAGTACTTC; CDR3 protein: CASSPGKTGGRDEQYF
J gene: TRBJ1-4; V gene: TRBV27; clone size: -; D gene: TRBD1; CDR3 DNA: TGTGCCAGCAGTTCCGGGACAGGGCCAAATGAAAAACTGTTTTTT; CDR3 protein: CASSSGTGPNEKLFF
J gene: TRBJ2-7; V gene: TRBV2; clone size: -; D gene: -; CDR3 DNA: TGTGCCAGCACCGGGGGCTCCTACGAGCAGTACTTC; CDR3 protein: CASTGGSYEQYF
J gene: TRBJ1-2; V gene: TRBV4-3; clone size: -; D gene: TRBD1; CDR3 DNA: TGCGCCAGCAGCCAAGATCTTAGGGGGCGAGGCTATGGCTACACCTTC; CDR3 protein: CASSQDLRGRGYGYTF
J gene: TRBJ2-3; V gene: TRBV6-6; clone size: -; D gene: -; CDR3 DNA: TGTGCCAGCAGTTACCAGCGGGTGACAGATACGCAGTATTTT; CDR3 protein: CASSYQRVTDTQYF
J gene: TRBJ1-1; V gene: TRBV21-1; clone size: -; D gene: -; CDR3 DNA: TGTGCCAGCAGCATCCGAACAAAAGGACAGGCGAACACTGAAGCTTTCTTT; CDR3 protein: CASSIRTKGQANTEAFF
J gene: TRBJ2-1; V gene: TRBV27; clone size: -; D gene: -; CDR3 DNA: TGTGCCAGCAGCTTACATAGCTCCTACAATGAGCAGTTCTTC; CDR3 protein: CASSLHSSYNEQFF
J gene: TRBJ2-1; V gene: TRBV9; clone size: -; D gene: -; CDR3 DNA: TGTGCCAGCAGCATTGTTGGGGACACCCACAATGAGCAGTTCTTC; CDR3 protein: CASSIVGDTHNEQFF
J gene: TRBJ2-5; V gene: TRBV5-6; clone size: -; D gene: TRBD1; CDR3 DNA: TGTGCCAGCAGCTTGACCGGACAGGGACGTGACTTC; CDR3 protein: CASSLTGQGRDF
J gene: TRBJ2-1; V gene: TRBV2; clone size: few; D gene: -; CDR3 DNA: TGTGCCAGCAGTTCCCAGGGGACGGGATACAATGAGCAGTTCTTC; CDR3 protein: CASSSQGTGYNEQFF
J gene: TRBJ2-7; V gene: TRBV15; clone size: -; D gene: -; CDR3 DNA: TGTGCCACCAGCAGAGATCGGGATTCCTACGAGCAGTACTTC; CDR3 protein: CATSRDRDSYEQYF
J gene: TRBJ1-1; V gene: TRBV6-1; clone size: -; D gene: TRBD1; CDR3 DNA: TGTGCCAGCACCCCCAGCCAGGGGGAATTCACTGAAGCTTTCTTT; CDR3 protein: CASTPSQGEFTEAFF
J gene: TRBJ1-1; V gene: TRBV19; clone size: -; D gene: TRBD1; CDR3 DNA: TGTGCCAGTAGAGACAGGGGCCACACTGAAGCTTTCTTT; CDR3 protein: CASRDRGHTEAFF
J gene: TRBJ2-7; V gene: TRBV28; clone size: -; D gene: -; CDR3 DNA: TGTGCCAGCAGTTTAAGCGGCCTGGGCGAGCAGTACTTC; CDR3 protein: CASSLSGLGEQYF
J gene: TRBJ2-7; V gene: TRBV4-1; clone size: -; D gene: -; CDR3 DNA: TGCGCCAGCAGCCAAGATAAAATCCTTCGGGGGGCTTACGAGCAGTACTTC; CDR3 protein: CASSQDKILRGAYEQYF
J gene: TRBJ2-6; V gene: TRBV7-2; clone size: -; D gene: -; CDR3 DNA: TGTGCCAGCAGCGTCGAGGGGGGGACCGGGGCCAACGTCCTGACTTTC; CDR3 protein: CASSVEGGTGANVLTF
J gene: TRBJ2-5; V gene: TRBV6-4; clone size: -; D gene: -; CDR3 DNA: TGTGCCAGCAGCCCCGACACGGTCCAAGAGACCCAGTACTTC; CDR3 protein: CASSPDTVQETQYF
J gene: TRBJ2-1; V gene: TRBV2; clone size: -; D gene: TRBD2; CDR3 DNA: TGTGCCAGCAGTGAAGGTTTCGCGGGAGTTGGTAATGAGCAGTTCTTC; CDR3 protein: CASSEGFAGVGNEQFF
J gene: TRBJ2-2; V gene: TRBV6-4; clone size: -; D gene: TRBD2; CDR3 DNA: TGTGCCAGCAGTGAGTCTAGCGGGAGTACCGGGGAGCTGTTTTTT; CDR3 protein: CASSESSGSTGELFF
J gene: TRBJ1-1; V gene: TRBV18; clone size: -; D gene: -; CDR3 DNA: TGTGCCAGCTCACCAAAACGGACTGGGAACACTGAAGCTTTCTTT; CDR3 protein: CASSPKRTGNTEAFF
J gene: TRBJ2-7; V gene: TRBV6-5; clone size: -; D gene: TRBD1; CDR3 DNA: TGTGCCAGCAGTGAGGGGGACAGCTCCTACGAGCAGTACTTC; CDR3 protein: CASSEGDSSYEQYF
J gene: TRBJ2-3; V gene: TRBV30; clone size: few; D gene: TRBD2; CDR3 DNA: TGTGCCTGGAAGAGACTAGCGAGGGAAGCAGATACGCAGTATTTT; CDR3 protein: CAWKRLAREADTQYF
J gene: TRBJ2-7; V gene: TRBV5-1; clone size: -; D gene: -; CDR3 DNA: TGCGCCAGCAGCTTGGTTAGCGGAGGCTACGAGCAGTACTTC; CDR3 protein: CASSLVSGGYEQYF
J gene: TRBJ2-2; V gene: TRBV6-1; clone size: -; D gene: TRBD2; CDR3 DNA: TGTGCCAGCAGTGGGTTAGCGGGGTCGACCGGGGAGCTGTTTTTT; CDR3 protein: CASSGLAGSTGELFF
J gene: TRBJ2-7; V gene: TRBV30; clone size: -; D gene: -; CDR3 DNA: TGTGCCTGGAGTGTGGTCGGGGGAGTCTACGAGCAGTACTTC; CDR3 protein: CAWSVVGGVYEQYF